One and the same sample provided the 30 T cell receptor beta chains below, sequenced in a study of cytomegalovirus exposure and HLA in healthy donors. The PCR employed 60 Vbeta primers together with 13 Jbeta primers. Clones were sequenced by immunoSEQ multiplex PCR, and TCRdb holds only the in-frame ones, with some missing. The table lists roughly 150,000 clones, 80% to 90% of them singletons. Sequenced sample: PBMCs. All receptors come from a male donor in good health and CMV-seronegative.

This clone occurred a few times. The chain uses TRBV5-6 and TRBJ2-7, with D uncertain. Looked up from germline, CDR1 is SGHDT and CDR2 is YYEEEE. The CDR3 loop spans 14 amino acids. The ends were cut back, 0 bases at V and 1 base at J, with 8 bases in the middle. The DNA of the CDR3 is TGTGCCAGCAGCTTGGGGTCCGGGTCCTACGAGCAGTACTTC. Translated: CASSLGSGSYEQYF.

The rearrangement joins TRBV7-2 to TRBJ2-3, with TRBD2 matching over 7 bases. The germline gives CDR1 SGHTA, CDR2 FQGNSA. Trimming at V came to 5 bases and at J to 6 bases, leaving 14 bases not matched to a gene. The CDR3 covers 16 residues. CDR3 in amino acids: CASSPFTSGTPDTQYF. CDR3 nucleotides: TGTGCCAGCAGCCCGTTTACCAGCGGGACCCCGGATACGCAGTATTTT.

In regard to this clone: One end of the junction is discordant with germline, which a read error may explain. The gene calls are TRBV5-6 and TRBJ1-2; D is unclear. From germline, CDR1 is SGHDT and CDR2 YYEEEE. There are 16 residues in the CDR3. The CDR3 protein is CASSLSTANPFYGYPF. The CDR3 bases are TGTGCCAGCAGCTTGAGTACAGCTAATCCCTTCTATGGCTACCCCTTC.

The chain has TRBV29-1 and TRBJ1-4; D uncertain. CDR1 SQVTM and CDR2 ANQGSEA come from the germline V gene. This CDR3 spans 13 amino acids. Deletions cut 4 bases from V and 7 bases from J, with 13 bases between. DNA for the CDR3: TGCAGCGTTGCTAGTTACGGGAGTGAAAAACTGTTTTTT. It codes for CSVASYGSEKLFF.

V is TRBV6-5 and J is TRBJ2-7, with 10 bases aligning to TRBD2. Germline CDR1 reads MNHEY; CDR2 reads SVGAGI. The V gene end was trimmed by 6 bases and the J gene end by 3 bases; junction bases not matched to a gene: 8. This CDR3 region has 15 residues. CDR3 sequence (DNA): TGTGCCAGCAGAAACGGACTAGCGGCAAACTACGAGCAGTACTTC. Translated: CASRNGLAANYEQYF.

The V call is TRBV19, the J call TRBJ1-4; 9 bases are a match to TRBD1. The CDR3 is made up of 15 amino acids. J gave up 7 bases and V 7 bases, and 10 bases lay outside the gene matches. The germline gives CDR1 LNHDA, CDR2 SQIVND (reference sequence). The DNA of the CDR3 is TGTGCCAGTATCGACACCGGGACAGGGACTGAAAAACTGTTTTTT. This codes for CASIDTGTGTEKLFF.

The chain recombines TRBV10-3 with TRBJ1-2; D is possibly TRBD1 (6 bases). V shed 2 bases and J shed 4 bases, with 11 bases lying between them. Germline V gives CDR1 ENHRY, CDR2 SYGVKD. The CDR3 loop spans 14 amino acids. CDR3 bases: TGTGCCATCAGTGAGGACCCGACAGGCTATGGCTACACCTTC. Protein product: CAISEDPTGYGYTF.

This chain links TRBV29-1 with TRBJ2-5; 7 nucleotides match TRBD1. CDR1 is SQVTM, CDR2 ANQGSEA, per germline. The junction had 5 bases not matched to a gene; V was cut back by 6 bases and J by 1 base. The CDR3 sequence is 13 residues long. The CDR3 nucleotides are TGCAGCGTGCAGGGACAGAGCCAAGAGACCCAGTACTTC. Translated: CSVQGQSQETQYF.

The chain has TRBV28 and TRBJ2-7; TRBD1 matches 12 bases. The junction had 8 bases not matched to a gene; V was cut back by 6 bases and J by 5 bases. CDR1 and CDR2 from the germline V gene are MDHEN and SYDVKM. The CDR3 totals 15 residues. CDR3 loop: CASRHGGTGGNEQYF. DNA of the CDR3: TGTGCCAGCAGGCACGGTGGGACAGGGGGCAACGAGCAGTACTTC.

The rearrangement uses TRBV7-9 and TRBJ2-1; 10 bases line up with TRBD1. Looked up from germline, CDR1 is SEHNR and CDR2 is FQNEAQ (reference sequence). The CDR3 runs to 18 residues. V trimming: 4 bases; J trimming: 1 base; junction bases outside the gene matches: 10. In DNA, the CDR3 is TGTGCCAGCAGCTCTGGGGGATGGACAGGGGGTTCCTACAATGAGCAGTTCTTC. It is translated as CASSSGGWTGGSYNEQFF.

This clone appeared a few times. This chain joins TRBV4-3 and TRBJ2-7, with D possibly TRBD1 on 6 matching bases. Germline V gives CDR1 LGHNA, CDR2 YSLEER. There are 13 residues in the CDR3. Trimming shortened V by 2 bases and J by 4 bases, and 9 bases separated the two germline ends. CDR3 protein: CASSQWQGYEQYF. CDR3 DNA sequence: TGCGCCAGCAGCCAATGGCAGGGGTACGAGCAGTACTTC.

CDR3 sequence: CASSKGGQGAPANTGELFF. In DNA, the CDR3 is TGTGCCAGCAGCAAAGGGGGACAGGGCGCCCCCGCCAACACCGGGGAGCTGTTTTTT. The J gene is TRBJ2-2, the V gene TRBV21-1; the table's D call, TRBD1, was not checked against the DNA. TRBV21-1 corresponds to a pseudogene. The CDR3 runs 19 residues.

The rearrangement links TRBV7-2 to TRBJ2-7, with D uncertain. V was trimmed by 5 bases and J by 0 bases, leaving 8 bases between them. The CDR3 spans 13 residues. CDR1 and CDR2 (germline): SGHTA, FQGNSA. CDR3 amino acids: CASSPPSSYEQYF. In nucleotides, the CDR3 is TGTGCCAGCAGCCCTCCGAGCTCCTACGAGCAGTACTTC.

The genes are TRBV5-8 and TRBJ2-3; D call uncertain. The CDR3 runs to 15 residues. The V gene's germline CDR1 is SGHTS and CDR2 YDEGEE. V dropped 3 bases and J dropped 2 bases, with 13 bases sitting between them. The CDR3 sequence is CASSSLSGNTDTQYF. The CDR3 nucleotides are TGTGCCAGCAGCTCTCTTTCCGGTAACACAGATACGCAGTATTTT.

V is TRBV25-1 and J is TRBJ2-7; TRBD1 matches 8 bases. Germline CDR1 and CDR2: MGHDK and SYGVNS. This CDR3 contains 16 residues. Unmatched junction bases numbered 12, after V lost 5 bases and J lost 3 bases. CDR3 sequence: CASSLHRGTGLYEQYF. The CDR3, as DNA: TGTGCCAGCAGTCTCCACCGCGGGACAGGCCTCTACGAGCAGTACTTC.

This rearrangement joins TRBV30 to TRBJ1-6; 12 nucleotides align to TRBD1. Per the germline V gene, CDR1 is GTSNPN and CDR2 is SVGIG (reference sequence). The CDR3 sequence is 14 residues long. V lost 0 bases and J lost 12; bases outside the gene matches: 3. The CDR3 nucleotides are TGTGCCTGGAGTGTAGGGACAGGGGGCTTACCCCTCCACTTT. It encodes CAWSVGTGGLPLHF.

J is TRBJ1-2 and V is TRBV2; TRBD1 aligns across 8 bases. The V segment lost 6 bases and the J segment 2 bases; nucleotides outside the gene matches: 5. This CDR3 region has 14 residues. Germline-derived CDR1 and CDR2 are SNHLY and FYNNEI. This CDR3 reads CASRGQAENYGYTF. DNA of the CDR3: TGTGCCAGCAGGGGACAGGCGGAAAACTATGGCTACACCTTC.

This clone has a handful of counts. This chain links TRBV6-6 with TRBJ2-5, with a possible D match to TRBD1 (5 bases). Germline V lookup: CDR1 MNHNY, CDR2 SVGAGI (reference sequence). The CDR3 extends over 13 amino acids. V lost 5 bases, J lost 5 bases, and 12 bases lay in between. The CDR3 reads CASSPQVQETQYF. The CDR3 nucleotides are TGTGCCAGCAGTCCACAGGTACAGGAGACCCAGTACTTC.

The chain has TRBV5-4 and TRBJ2-6, with 9 bases aligning to TRBD1. This CDR3 is 18 amino acids long. The V gene end was trimmed by 0 bases and the J gene end by 0 bases; junction bases not matched to a gene: 4. CDR1 and CDR2 (germline): SGHNT, YYREEE (reference sequence). The CDR3: CASSLGGTGYSGANVLTF. The CDR3 DNA reads TGTGCCAGCAGCTTGGGCGGGACAGGGTACTCTGGGGCCAACGTCCTGACTTTC.

V and J are TRBV9 and TRBJ2-3, with TRBD1 matching over 11 bases. The germline gives CDR1 SGDLS, CDR2 YYNGEE. This CDR3 spans 16 amino acids. J gave up 1 base and V 2 bases, and 3 bases lay outside the gene matches. The CDR3 reads CASSVGTGGRTDTQYF. The CDR3, as DNA: TGTGCCAGCAGCGTCGGGACAGGGGGGCGCACAGATACGCAGTATTTT.

This clone was seen a single time. This sequence joins TRBV28 and TRBJ2-7; D gene uncertain. V was pared by 3 bases and J by 4 bases, with 7 bases between. The CDR3 covers 12 residues. Germline loops: CDR1 MDHEN, CDR2 SYDVKM. DNA for the CDR3: TGTGCCAGCAGTTTCGTCGCGTACGAGCAGTACTTC. Its protein is CASSFVAYEQYF.

To note about this clone: This sample includes further DNA sequences coding for the same CDR3. This sequence joins TRBV5-6 and TRBJ2-1, with 7 bases lining up with TRBD1. The germline CDR1 and CDR2 sequences are SGHDT and YYEEEE. V lost 0 bases and J lost 2; bases outside the gene matches: 2. The CDR3 has 15 residues. The CDR3 DNA reads TGTGCCAGCAGCTTGGGGCAGGGGGCCTACAATGAGCAGTTCTTC. Protein sequence: CASSLGQGAYNEQFF. Full variable domain (outside the CDR3, taken from reference TRBV5-6 and TRBJ2-1): DAGVTQSPTHLIKTRGQQVTLRCSPKSGHDTVSWYQQALGQGPQFIFQYYEEEERQRGNFPDRFSGHQFPNYSSELNVNALLLGDSALYLCASSLGQGAYNEQFFGPGTRLTVL.

The chain employs TRBV5-6 and TRBJ2-7; D is unclear. Trimming cost V 2 bases and J 5 bases, with 11 bases left between them. This CDR3 has 13 amino acids. CDR1 SGHDT and CDR2 YYEEEE come from the germline V gene. In DNA form, the CDR3 reads TGTGCCAGCAGCTTACCGGGTCTCCACGAGCAGTACTTC. It yields the protein CASSLPGLHEQYF. Drawing the rest from reference TRBV5-6 and TRBJ2-7, the complete variable domain is DAGVTQSPTHLIKTRGQQVTLRCSPKSGHDTVSWYQQALGQGPQFIFQYYEEEERQRGNFPDRFSGHQFPNYSSELNVNALLLGDSALYLCASSLPGLHEQYFGPGTRLTVT.

The chain combines TRBV7-6 with TRBJ2-7, with TRBD1 as a possible D gene (6 bases). Between the trimmed V and J ends, which lost 5 bases and 7 bases, there was a span of 21 bases. The CDR3 is 15 residues long. Per the germline V gene, CDR1 is SGHVS and CDR2 is FNYEAQ. The CDR3 here is CASSPLQGQRGEQYF. CDR3 DNA: TGTGCCAGCAGCCCGCTCCAGGGACAACGAGGAGAGCAGTACTTC.

The rearrangement uses TRBV4-2 and TRBJ2-4, with a weak D call TRBD2 (8 bases). The CDR3 has 17 amino acids. The germline V gene has CDR1 LGHNA and CDR2 YNFKEQ. V lost 0 bases to trimming and J lost 5 bases, with 17 bases between them. CDR3 nucleotides: TGTGCCAGCAGCCAAGAGGTCGGGAGGGGGCTGGAAAACATTCAGTACTTC. Residues: CASSQEVGRGLENIQYF.

V and J are TRBV7-2 and TRBJ2-5; 8 positions match TRBD2. Looked up from germline, CDR1 is SGHTA and CDR2 is FQGNSA. V lost 3 bases and J lost 7; bases outside the gene matches: 13. This CDR3 has 16 residues. CDR3 residues: CASSFWARRGAGTQYF. CDR3 nucleotides: TGTGCCAGCAGCTTTTGGGCCCGGCGGGGGGCCGGGACCCAGTACTTC.

This clone was seen just once. This chain joins TRBV11-3 and TRBJ2-7; TRBD1 agrees at 10 bases. The CDR3 contains 12 residues. Per germline, CDR1 SGHNT and CDR2 YENEEA. Trimming removed 6 bases from V and 5 bases from J; junction bases left unmatched: 1. As DNA, the CDR3 is TGTGCCAGCAGTGGGACAGGGGACGAGCAGTACTTC. Its protein product is CASSGTGDEQYF.

Concerning this clone itself: At one boundary the junction diverges from the germline segment, which might be a read error. V and J are TRBV7-7 and TRBJ2-3, with 13 bases fitting TRBD2. The CDR3 is 16 amino acids. Germline V gene sequence: CDR1 SSHAT, CDR2 FNYEAQ (reference sequence). For the CDR3, the DNA is TGTGCTAGCAGCCGAACTAGCGGGAGGGGTACAGATACGCAGTATTTT. Its translation: CASSRTSGRGTDTQYF.

J is TRBJ2-7 and V is TRBV7-7; a possible D gene is TRBD1 (5 bases). Germline lookup yields CDR1 SSHAT and CDR2 FNYEAQ (reference sequence). CDR3 length: 13 residues. With 5 bases removed from V and 0 bases from J, the gap between germline ends came to 8 bases. CDR3 DNA sequence: TGTGCCAGCAGCAGAGACAGCTCCTACGAGCAGTACTTC. The encoded protein is CASSRDSSYEQYF.

The V gene is TRBV7-8, the J gene TRBJ1-3; weak D call: TRBD1 (5 bases). V was pared by 2 bases and J by 0 bases, with 11 bases between. Germline V gene lookup returns CDR1 SGHVS and CDR2 FQNEAQ. The CDR3 extends over 16 amino acids. CDR3 sequence: CASSLIRASSGNTIYF. In DNA form, the CDR3 reads TGTGCCAGCAGCTTAATCAGGGCCAGCTCTGGAAACACCATATATTTT.